This section outlines one T cell receptor (beta chain) sequence together with its context. Germline CDR1 and CDR2: LNHNV and YYDKDF (reference sequence). The V end lost 4 bases, the J end lost 2 bases, and 20 bases lay between the germline ends. CDR3 size: 17 residues. This sample was included in a study of T cell repertoires in cytomegalovirus infection. MiXCR, run by TCRdb on the reads, gives a single entry per CDR3 protein. The sample yields over 150,000 distinct CDR3 sequences, about 18% seen once. This sequence joins TRBV15 and TRBJ2-5; D call uncertain. This receptor was identified in a human donor in good health (CMV status not recorded). Some clones in this sample may be carry-over from other donors' samples. The sequenced sample consisted of CD8+ T cells from PBMCs. The CDR3 region has the DNA TGTGCCACCAGCACAACCCAGGATGGAACGTGGCAAGAGACCCAGTACTTC. This codes for CATSTTQDGTWQETQYF.